These T cell receptor beta chains were read from a single sample in a study of T-cell memory formation after mild COVID-19. TCRdb re-analysed the 5' RACE reads in MiXCR, keeping a single row per CDR3 protein. In the table there are fewer than 600,000 distinct CDR3 sequences, less than 25% of which are singletons. What was sequenced was PBMCs or a T cell subset sorted from them (not recorded which). These TCRs come from an adult woman who had mild COVID-19 (a few samples of this study predate the infection). Cell type and time point are not known. CDR3s include the opening cysteine and the closing phenylalanine or tryptophan. The order of the fields is CDR3 DNA, CDR3 protein, D gene, J gene, clone size, V gene. A D gene is named only where the DNA matches it firmly. Clone size, where shown, is once, few, many, or a class for clones that have expanded.

DNA: TGTGCCAGCACCATGGGACGTTGGGATAATGAGCAGTTCTTC
CDR3: CASTMGRWDNEQFF
D: .
J: TRBJ2-1
size: .
V: TRBV12-3/TRBV12-4

DNA: TGTGCCAGCAGTTTCCGACAGGGGATTAGGGAGACCCAGTACTTC
CDR3: CASSFRQGIRETQYF
D: TRBD1
J: TRBJ2-5
size: .
V: TRBV28

DNA: TGCAGCGTTGAAGATCTCAGGGGAGGGCTGTTCAAAAACATTCAGTACTTC
CDR3: CSVEDLRGGLFKNIQYF
D: .
J: TRBJ2-4
size: .
V: TRBV29-1

DNA: TGTGCCACCAGTGAGAGGACAGCCCGGGAGACCCAGTACTTC
CDR3: CATSERTARETQYF
D: .
J: TRBJ2-5
size: few
V: TRBV24-1

DNA: TGTGCCAGCACGAGAAAGGCAGATCCCCGGGGTGAAGCTTTCTTT
CDR3: CASTRKADPRGEAFF
D: .
J: TRBJ1-1
size: .
V: TRBV7-2

DNA: TGTGCCAGCAGCTTCTTAGGACGGGGGAACACTGAAGCTTTCTTT
CDR3: CASSFLGRGNTEAFF
D: .
J: TRBJ1-1
size: few
V: TRBV3-1

DNA: TGCGCCAGCAGCCACTTCCAACAGGGAGCAGCTTTCTTT
CDR3: CASSHFQQGAAFF
D: .
J: TRBJ1-1
size: .
V: TRBV4-1

DNA: TGTGCCAGCAGCTCCCGTTGGGGCAGGGATAACACTGAAGCTTTCTTT
CDR3: CASSSRWGRDNTEAFF
D: .
J: TRBJ1-1
size: few
V: TRBV5-5

DNA: TGTGCCAGCAGCTTGGATGGGCTAGCGGGACGGGGAGATACGCAGTATTTT
CDR3: CASSLDGLAGRGDTQYF
D: TRBD2
J: TRBJ2-3
size: .
V: TRBV5-4

DNA: TGTGCCAGCACCCCTTCGCATGAGCAGTTCTTC
CDR3: CASTPSHEQFF
D: .
J: TRBJ2-1
size: few
V: TRBV7-9

DNA: TGTGCCACCAGACGTGGCTATGGCTACACCTTC
CDR3: CATRRGYGYTF
D: .
J: TRBJ1-2
size: .
V: TRBV24-1

DNA: TGCAGCGTAAGGAGGGGGTCGGAAACTGAAGCTTTCTTT
CDR3: CSVRRGSETEAFF
D: .
J: TRBJ1-1
size: .
V: TRBV29-1

DNA: TGTGCCAGCTCACCAGATGGATTGGCCACCTACGAGCAGTACTTC
CDR3: CASSPDGLATYEQYF
D: .
J: TRBJ2-7
size: few
V: TRBV18

DNA: TGTGCCAGCAGTCGAACAGGAGTGGAGCAGTACTTC
CDR3: CASSRTGVEQYF
D: .
J: TRBJ2-7
size: many
V: TRBV7-9

DNA: TGTGCCAGCAGTTTCCGGGACTCCCCCAGTGAGCTGTTTTTT
CDR3: CASSFRDSPSELFF
D: .
J: TRBJ2-2
size: .
V: TRBV12-3/TRBV12-4

DNA: TGTGCCAGCAGCCAAGAGATGTATGGGGACAGGATCGTTTTC
CDR3: CASSQEMYGDRIVF
D: TRBD1
J: TRBJ1-2
size: once
V: TRBV3-1

DNA: TGTGCCATCAAGGGACAGGGGGCCAATGAGCAGTTCTTC
CDR3: CAIKGQGANEQFF
D: TRBD1
J: TRBJ2-1
size: few
V: TRBV10-3

DNA: TGTGCCACCAGTGAGCAGGGTCAGCCCCAGCATTTT
CDR3: CATSEQGQPQHF
D: .
J: TRBJ1-5
size: .
V: TRBV24-1

DNA: TGTGCTAGTGGTTTGAGCGGTCAGCCCCAGCATTTT
CDR3: CASGLSGQPQHF
D: .
J: TRBJ1-5
size: .
V: TRBV12-5

DNA: TGTGCCAGTAGTAGGGCCGGGACAGGGGCCTACAATGAGCAGTTCTTC
CDR3: CASSRAGTGAYNEQFF
D: TRBD1
J: TRBJ2-1
size: .
V: TRBV19

DNA: TGTGCCAGCAGCACGTCGACAGGAAGGTCCTACGAGCAGTACTTC
CDR3: CASSTSTGRSYEQYF
D: .
J: TRBJ2-7
size: .
V: TRBV7-6

DNA: TGCAGTGCTAGAGCAGGGAGAAGCTACGAGCAGTACTTC
CDR3: CSARAGRSYEQYF
D: .
J: TRBJ2-7
size: few
V: TRBV20-1

DNA: TGTGCCAGCAGCTTGGGGGGGCTCGGGAACACTGAAGCTTTCTTT
CDR3: CASSLGGLGNTEAFF
D: .
J: TRBJ1-1
size: few
V: TRBV11-1

DNA: TGTGCCAGCAGCTTACCGGGTCTCCCCCACAATGAGCAGTTCTTC
CDR3: CASSLPGLPHNEQFF
D: .
J: TRBJ2-1
size: .
V: TRBV7-3

DNA: TGTGCCAGCAGCGTAGCAGCGGGGCGAGGAGAGACCCAGTACTTC
CDR3: CASSVAAGRGETQYF
D: TRBD2
J: TRBJ2-5
size: few
V: TRBV9

DNA: TGTGCCAGTAGTATTAACTCTGGACAGTTCTATGGCTACACCTTC
CDR3: CASSINSGQFYGYTF
D: .
J: TRBJ1-2
size: .
V: TRBV19

DNA: TGTGCCAGCAAACCACTAGGGGGGGTCGCCGGGGAGCTGTTTTTT
CDR3: CASKPLGGVAGELFF
D: .
J: TRBJ2-2
size: .
V: TRBV27

DNA: TGTGCCAGCAGCTTAGGAGCGGGAGCGGTCAATGAGCAGTTCTTC
CDR3: CASSLGAGAVNEQFF
D: TRBD2
J: TRBJ2-1
size: few
V: TRBV5-6

DNA: TGCAGTGCTAGAGATTGGCCAACGACACCGAACACTGAAGCTTTCTTT
CDR3: CSARDWPTTPNTEAFF
D: .
J: TRBJ1-1
size: .
V: TRBV20-1

DNA: TGTGCCAGCAGTGTATCAGGGAGGAATGGCTACACCTTC
CDR3: CASSVSGRNGYTF
D: .
J: TRBJ1-2
size: .
V: TRBV6-4

DNA: TGTGCCAGCAGTTTACAGACAGGCGGCACTGAAGCTTTCTTT
CDR3: CASSLQTGGTEAFF
D: .
J: TRBJ1-1
size: .
V: TRBV12-3/TRBV12-4

DNA: TGTGCCAGCAGCTTAGCGCATAGCAGGGGAGCATGGAACACTGAAGCTTTCTTT
CDR3: CASSLAHSRGAWNTEAFF
D: .
J: TRBJ1-1
size: .
V: TRBV7-2

DNA: TGTGCCACCAGTGTTGCGTTCTTC
CDR3: CATSVAFF
D: .
J: TRBJ2-1
size: .
V: TRBV24-1

DNA: TGTGCCAGCCCCAAGTGGTGGGATCACACTGAAGCTTTCTTT
CDR3: CASPKWWDHTEAFF
D: .
J: TRBJ1-1
size: .
V: TRBV7-3

DNA: TGTGCCAGCAGTTACGGGGGGGCCGGAGATACGCAGTATTTT
CDR3: CASSYGGAGDTQYF
D: TRBD2
J: TRBJ2-3
size: few
V: TRBV12-3/TRBV12-4